This passage covers 14 T cell receptor beta chains from one sample sequenced in a study of T-cell memory formation after mild COVID-19. One entry per CDR3 protein results from TCRdb running MiXCR on the 5' RACE reads. This sample has 35,000 to 50,000 distinct CDR3 sequences, with 6% to 8.5% found just once. Sequencing was performed on PBMCs or a T cell subset sorted from them (not recorded which). Every receptor here comes from an adult who had mild COVID-19 (a few samples of this study predate the infection). Cell type and time point are not known.

This clonotype was detected only a few times. The chain uses TRBV28 and TRBJ1-1, with D possibly matching TRBD1 (5 bases). Per the germline V gene, CDR1 is MDHEN and CDR2 is SYDVKM. The V gene lost 7 bases and the J gene lost 5 bases, with 14 bases spanning the gap. This CDR3 is built from 13 residues. DNA of the CDR3: TGTGCCAGCATGGGGCCACAGTATACTGAAGCTTTCTTT. It specifies CASMGPQYTEAFF.

This clonotype has ten or more counts. The rearrangement uses TRBV27 and TRBJ2-7, with D possibly being TRBD1 (5 bases). In germline, CDR1 is MNHEY, CDR2 SMNVEV (reference sequence). The V and J ends lost 0 bases and 5 bases respectively, with 11 bases between them. CDR3 length: 14 residues. This chain's CDR3 is CASSLSGRANEQYF. Here the CDR3 DNA reads TGTGCCAGCAGTTTATCCGGCAGGGCCAACGAGCAGTACTTC.

This clonotype appeared many times. The chain is built from TRBV4-3 and TRBJ1-6; no firm D call. The CDR3 length is 14 residues. V lost 0 bases to trimming and J lost 6 bases, with 6 bases between them. Germline CDR1 reads LGHNA; CDR2 reads YSLEER. The CDR3 DNA reads TGCGCCAGCAGCCAAGAAAGTTTTAATTCACCCCTCCACTTT. It yields the protein CASSQESFNSPLHF.

In its sample, this clonotype was seen many times. The CDR3 is CASSQTGALGGYTF. The CDR3 DNA is TGTGCCAGCAGCCAGACAGGGGCACTTGGTGGCTACACCTTC. The chain recombines TRBV27 with TRBJ1-2, with 8 bases matching TRBD1. With V trimmed by 6 bases and J by 7 bases, 10 bases remained unmatched. Germline loops: CDR1 MNHEY, CDR2 SMNVEV (reference sequence). The CDR3 is 14 residues long.

This clonotype was detected a few times. The rearrangement uses TRBV7-2 and TRBJ2-3; D call uncertain. Germline assignment: CDR1 SGHTA and CDR2 FQGNSA. V lost 0 bases to trimming and J lost 2 bases, with 6 bases between them. The CDR3 is 14 amino acids. The DNA of the CDR3 is TGTGCCAGCAGCTTAGCACACACCACAGATACGCAGTATTTT. This sequence encodes CASSLAHTTDTQYF.

The CDR3 DNA is TGCGCCAGCAGCTTGGGGACAGGGCATAATTCACCCCTCCACTTT. This translates into CASSLGTGHNSPLHF. This chain connects TRBV5-1 to TRBJ1-6; 8 positions agree with TRBD1. Germline CDR1 is SGHRS and CDR2 is YFSETQ. The CDR3 has 15 residues. The V segment lost 0 bases and the J segment 5 bases; nucleotides outside the gene matches: 1. The full variable domain, completed using reference TRBV5-1 and TRBJ1-6, is KAGVTQTPRYLIKTRGQQVTLSCSPISGHRSVSWYQQTPGQGLQFLFEYFSETQRNKGNFPGRFSGRQFSNSRSEMNVSTLELGDSALYLCASSLGTGHNSPLHFGNGTRLTVT.

The chain links TRBV6-5 to TRBJ1-2; 9 nucleotides match TRBD1. This CDR3 spans 15 amino acids. V lost 2 bases, J lost 2 bases, and 3 bases stayed unmatched. Per the germline V gene, CDR1 is MNHEY and CDR2 is SVGAGI. Here the CDR3 reads CASSYGTGKNYGYTF. CDR3 DNA: TGTGCCAGCAGTTACGGGACAGGGAAGAACTATGGCTACACCTTC.

This clonotype has ten or more counts. The rearrangement uses TRBV18 and TRBJ2-1; TRBD1 matches at 7 bases. V lost 2 bases and J lost 7; bases outside the gene matches: 8. Germline V CDR1 and CDR2: KGHSH, LQKENI. The CDR3 consists of 15 residues. CDR3 amino acids: CASSPSNRGGNEQFF. The CDR3 DNA reads TGTGCCAGCTCACCATCGAACAGGGGCGGGAATGAGCAGTTCTTC.

This clonotype was seen ten or more times. The gene calls are TRBV5-4 and TRBJ2-7; D tentatively reads TRBD1 or TRBD2 (5 bases each). This CDR3 region has 18 residues. V was clipped by 1 base and J by 2 bases, with 22 bases between them. The germline CDR1 and CDR2 sequences are SGHNT and YYREEE (reference sequence). CDR3 loop: CASSLWRPLRDVPYEQYF. DNA for the CDR3: TGTGCCAGCAGCTTGTGGCGCCCCCTTCGGGACGTACCCTACGAGCAGTACTTC.

The CDR3 reads CASRGTATNEKLFF. The CDR3 DNA reads TGTGCCAGCAGAGGGACTGCAACTAATGAAAAACTGTTTTTT. V usage is TRBV27 and J usage is TRBJ1-4; TRBD1 is a possible D gene (5 bases). The V end lost 6 bases, the J end lost 0 bases, and 8 bases lay between the germline ends. CDR3 length equals 14 residues. CDR1 and CDR2 from the germline V gene are MNHEY and SMNVEV (reference sequence). The whole variable domain, remainder taken from reference TRBV27 and TRBJ1-4, is EAQVTQNPRYLITVTGKKLTVTCSQNMNHEYMSWYRQDPGLGLRQIYYSMNVEVTDKGDVPEGYKVSRKEKRNFPLILESPSPNQTSLYFCASRGTATNEKLFFGSGTQLSVL.

This clonotype was counted ten times or more. The genes are TRBV5-1 and TRBJ2-7, with TRBD1 matching over 7 bases. CDR3 length equals 14 residues. CDR1 is SGHRS, CDR2 YFSETQ, per germline. With 3 bases clipped from V and 0 bases from J, the junction kept 3 bases outside the gene matches. The CDR3 nucleotides read TGCGCCAGCAGCTACGACAGGGCCTCCTACGAGCAGTACTTC. It specifies CASSYDRASYEQYF. The entire variable domain, with the rest obtained from reference TRBV5-1 and TRBJ2-7, is as follows: KAGVTQTPRYLIKTRGQQVTLSCSPISGHRSVSWYQQTPGQGLQFLFEYFSETQRNKGNFPGRFSGRQFSNSRSEMNVSTLELGDSALYLCASSYDRASYEQYFGPGTRLTVT.

This clonotype has more than one count but fewer than ten. The chain has TRBV18 and TRBJ2-5, with 9 bases that match TRBD1. V gave up 3 bases and J gave up 7 bases; unmatched junction bases: 3. CDR1 and CDR2 (germline): KGHSH, LQKENI. CDR3 length: 13 amino acids. CDR3 protein: CASSPPGQGTQYF. CDR3 in DNA: TGTGCCAGCTCACCCCCGGGACAGGGGACCCAGTACTTC.

This clonotype was seen repeatedly, ten times or more. The gene calls are TRBV7-9 and TRBJ2-1, with D maybe TRBD2 (6 bases). This CDR3 has 15 amino acids. Germline assignment: CDR1 SEHNR and CDR2 FQNEAQ (reference sequence). V was cut by 7 bases and J by 4 bases, with 17 bases left in between. Written as DNA, the CDR3 is TGTGCCAGCACCCCCGGGACTTCAAAATACAATGAGCAGTTCTTC. Translation: CASTPGTSKYNEQFF.

This clonotype has more than one count but fewer than ten. The chain uses TRBV11-3 and TRBJ2-2; 9 nucleotides align to TRBD1. Germline V gene lookup returns CDR1 SGHNT and CDR2 YENEEA. The CDR3 has 15 amino acids. V shed 6 bases, J shed 5 bases, and the junction held 7 bases outside the gene matches. The CDR3 DNA is TGTGCCAGCAGTCCCACAGGGGGCGCGACCGGGGAGCTGTTTTTT. This codes for CASSPTGGATGELFF.